At least ten counts were recorded for the clone carrying this TCR beta chain. With iRepertoire HTBI primers and Arm-PCR of CDR3 regions, TCR beta libraries were built. TCRdb reprocessed the multiplex PCR reads via MiXCR and lists one record per CDR3 protein. The sample has a few hundred thousand distinct CDR3 sequences; around an eighth are singletons. The CDR3 covers 14 residues. The V gene's germline CDR1 is MNHNS and CDR2 SASEGT. Deletions cut 6 bases from V and 8 bases from J, with 16 bases between. This sample was included in a study of regulatory T cells in long-lasting Graves disease. Time point specified: newly diagnosed GD, antithyroid drugs for less than 3 months. The TCR library was made from RNA extracted from PBMCs. These same data were also listed under a study on T cells in Graves' hyperthyroidism and ophthalmopathy.

This sequence was found in a man aged 30 to 39 with Graves disease. The chain carries TRBV6-1 and TRBJ1-4, with a weak D call TRBD1 (6 bases). Sequenced here: peripheral blood mononuclear cells (PBMCs), sampled at new diagnosis, from a patient treated with antithyroid drugs. The CDR3 reads CASRLTGRGEKLFF. The CDR3 nucleotides are TGTGCCAGCAGGCTCACAGGGCGAGGCGAAAAACTGTTTTTT.